This TCR beta chain was profiled in a study of blood T cell repertoires in COVID-19. The CDR3 extends over 12 amino acids. Germline-derived CDR1 and CDR2 are MNHEY and SMNVEV (reference sequence). V lost 3 bases and J 5 bases, leaving 7 bases between the germline ends. Clones were read by immunoSEQ multiplex PCR, and TCRdb kept only the in-frame ones, dropping some. The sample gives around 330,000 clones, around nine tenths of which show up once; roughly 4% is in the top ten. Sequencing was performed on peripheral blood. The genes are TRBV27 and TRBJ1-2, with D possibly TRBD1 on 5 matching bases. The receptor was derived from a woman aged 45 to 65 with active or convalescent COVID-19. CDR3 nucleotide sequence: TGTGCCAGCAGTTTTACAGGTTATGGCTACACCTTC. Its translation is CASSFTGYGYTF.